A single T cell receptor beta chain is shown here with its context. Per the germline V gene, CDR1 is LNHDA and CDR2 is SQIVND (reference sequence). V lost 3 bases and J lost 8, with 13 bases in between. The CDR3 runs to 14 residues. The sample is drawn from a study of T cells in tumors after PD-1 blockade. Profiled with immunoSEQ multiplex PCR; TCRdb holds only in-frame clones, not every one. This sample has approximately 35,000 clones, with roughly 73% found just once. The source material was PBMCs, sampled before anti-PD-1 treatment. This sequence originates from a human donor with basal cell carcinoma. The chain uses TRBV19 and TRBJ1-4, with TRBD1 as a possible D gene (6 bases). CDR3 nucleotide sequence: TGTGCCAGTAGTATCGGGGGGGCGCAGGAAAAACTGTTTTTT. Translation gives CASSIGGAQEKLFF.